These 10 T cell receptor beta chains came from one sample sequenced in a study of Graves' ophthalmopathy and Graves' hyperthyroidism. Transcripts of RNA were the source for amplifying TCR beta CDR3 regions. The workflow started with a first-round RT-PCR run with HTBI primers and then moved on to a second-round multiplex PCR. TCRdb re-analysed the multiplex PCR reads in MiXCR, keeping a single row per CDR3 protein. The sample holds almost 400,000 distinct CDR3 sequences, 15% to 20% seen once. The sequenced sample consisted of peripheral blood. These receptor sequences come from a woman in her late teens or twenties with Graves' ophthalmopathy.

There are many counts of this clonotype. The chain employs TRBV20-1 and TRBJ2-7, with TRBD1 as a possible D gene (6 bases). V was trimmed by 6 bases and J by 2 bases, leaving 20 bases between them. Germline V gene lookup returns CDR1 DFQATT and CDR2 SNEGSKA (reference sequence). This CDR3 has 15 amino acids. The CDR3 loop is CSAALFGQGTYEQYF. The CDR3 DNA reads TGCAGTGCCGCGCTTTTCGGGCAGGGGACCTACGAGCAGTACTTC.

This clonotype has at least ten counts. CDR3 in DNA: TGTGCCTGGAGTGACATCGACGGGGGCTACACCTTC. This encodes CAWSDIDGGYTF. The chain links TRBV30 to TRBJ1-2; D not certain. V lost 1 base and J 8 bases, leaving 11 bases between the germline ends. Germline CDR1 reads GTSNPN; CDR2 reads SVGIG (reference sequence). This CDR3 spans 12 amino acids.

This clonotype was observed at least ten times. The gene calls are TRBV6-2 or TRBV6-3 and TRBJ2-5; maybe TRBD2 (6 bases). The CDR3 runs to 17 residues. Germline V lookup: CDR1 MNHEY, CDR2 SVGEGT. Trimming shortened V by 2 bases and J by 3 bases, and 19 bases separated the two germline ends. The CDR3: CASSYPPNGGAEETQYF. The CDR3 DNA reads TGTGCCAGCAGTTACCCCCCGAATGGAGGGGCGGAAGAGACCCAGTACTTC.

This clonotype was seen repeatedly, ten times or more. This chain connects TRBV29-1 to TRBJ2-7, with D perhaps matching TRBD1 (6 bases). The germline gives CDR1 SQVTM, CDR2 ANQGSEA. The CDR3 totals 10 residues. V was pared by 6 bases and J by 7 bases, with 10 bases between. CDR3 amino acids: CSVAGTEQYF. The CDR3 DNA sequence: TGCAGCGTGGCCGGGACAGAGCAGTACTTC.

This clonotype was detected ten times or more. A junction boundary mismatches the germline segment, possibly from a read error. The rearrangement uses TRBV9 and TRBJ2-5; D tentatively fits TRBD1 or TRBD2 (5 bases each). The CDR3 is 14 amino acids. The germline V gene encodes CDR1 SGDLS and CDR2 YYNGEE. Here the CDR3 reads CASSPGGVQGTQYF. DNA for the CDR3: TGTGCCAGCAGCCCTGGGGGAGTTCAAGGGACCCAGTACTTC.

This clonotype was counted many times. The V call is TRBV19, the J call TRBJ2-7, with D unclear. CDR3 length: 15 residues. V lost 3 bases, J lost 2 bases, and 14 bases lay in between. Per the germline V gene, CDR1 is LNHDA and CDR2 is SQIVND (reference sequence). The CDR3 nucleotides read TGTGCCAGTAGTATGGCACCCCTGGGCACCTACGAGCAGTACTTC. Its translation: CASSMAPLGTYEQYF.

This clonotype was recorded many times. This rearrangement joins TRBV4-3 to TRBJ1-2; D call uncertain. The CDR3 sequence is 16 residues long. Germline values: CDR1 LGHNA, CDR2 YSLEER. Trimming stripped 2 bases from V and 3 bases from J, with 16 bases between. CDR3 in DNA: TGCGCCAGCAGCCAACTCGGACGGAGCGCCCACTATGGCTACACCTTC. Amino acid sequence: CASSQLGRSAHYGYTF.

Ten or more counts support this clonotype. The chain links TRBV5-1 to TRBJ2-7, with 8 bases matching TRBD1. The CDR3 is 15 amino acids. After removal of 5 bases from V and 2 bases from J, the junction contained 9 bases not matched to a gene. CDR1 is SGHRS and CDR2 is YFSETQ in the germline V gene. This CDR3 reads CASSFQGAGTYEQYF. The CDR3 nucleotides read TGCGCCAGCAGTTTCCAGGGGGCTGGTACCTACGAGCAGTACTTC.

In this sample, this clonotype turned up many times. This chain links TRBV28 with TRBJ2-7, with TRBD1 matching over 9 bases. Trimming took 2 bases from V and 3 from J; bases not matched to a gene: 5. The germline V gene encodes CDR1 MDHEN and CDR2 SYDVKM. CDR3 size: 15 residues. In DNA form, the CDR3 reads TGTGCCAGCAGTTTACCCGACAGGGGGTACTACGAGCAGTACTTC. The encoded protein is CASSLPDRGYYEQYF.

In DNA form, the CDR3 reads TGCAGCGCATCTCGCCCTACAGGGCGGGGGACCGGGGAGCTGTTTTTT. This translates into CSASRPTGRGTGELFF. The gene calls are TRBV29-1 and TRBJ2-2, with a weak D call TRBD2 (7 bases). V was pared by 7 bases and J by 5 bases, with 23 bases between. The CDR3 is 16 residues long. Germline loops: CDR1 SQVTM, CDR2 ANQGSEA.